This T cell receptor beta chain was observed in a study of blood T cell repertoires in COVID-19. As originally analysed: Reference gene primer amplification gave nucleated cell count estimates. Sequencing used immunoSEQ multiplex PCR; TCRdb keeps in-frame clones, though not all of them. V and J calls and clone size come straight from that table; D and trimming were deduced from the DNA. The sample lists more than 95,000 clones, 80% to 90% seen once, with 5.9% in the top ten. This CDR3 has 14 residues. V gave up 4 bases and J gave up 2 bases; unmatched junction bases: 6. From germline, CDR1 is SQVTM and CDR2 ANQGSEA.

Sample: peripheral blood. This clonotype originated in a man at least 80 years old with active or convalescent COVID-19. The chain couples TRBV29-1 to TRBJ2-3; 7 bases are a match to TRBD2. The CDR3 loop reads CSVAGRENTDTQYF. CDR3 DNA sequence: TGCAGCGTTGCTGGGCGGGAGAACACAGATACGCAGTATTTT.